The 29 T cell receptor beta chains given below trace back to one sample, sequenced in a study of T cell responses to AZD1222 COVID-19 vaccine. Method: immunoSEQ multiplex PCR; TCRdb's copy keeps in-frame clones and lacks some. The sample holds approximately 110,000 clones, around 86% seen once. The sequenced sample was peripheral blood, obtained on day 0 of AZD1222 vaccination. The receptors shown here come from an adult in good health.

The V gene is TRBV7-2, the J gene TRBJ2-3; D gene ambiguous. There are 14 residues in the CDR3. Germline lookup yields CDR1 SGHTA and CDR2 FQGNSA. V gave up 3 bases and J gave up 2 bases, with 9 bases separating them. This chain's CDR3 is CASSLGQNTDTQYF. In DNA, the CDR3 is TGTGCCAGCAGCTTGGGCCAGAACACAGATACGCAGTATTTT.

The sample holds a few counts of this clone. CDR3 nucleotides: TGCGCCAGCAGCTCCGTAGCGGGGGCCTACGAGCAGTACTTC. This translates into CASSSVAGAYEQYF. This chain connects TRBV5-1 to TRBJ2-7; 9 nucleotides agree with TRBD2. The germline V gene has CDR1 SGHRS and CDR2 YFSETQ. The CDR3 runs 14 residues. After removal of 3 bases from V and 2 bases from J, the junction contained 3 bases not matched to a gene.

The chain has TRBV10-1 and TRBJ1-1, with D possibly TRBD1 on 6 matching bases. The germline V gene has CDR1 WNHNN and CDR2 SYGVQD (reference sequence). The CDR3 has 13 amino acids. V lost 4 bases to trimming and J lost 6 bases, with 12 bases between them. This chain's CDR3 is CASSVQGWSEAFF. Written as DNA, the CDR3 is TGCGCCAGCAGTGTGCAGGGGTGGTCTGAAGCTTTCTTT.

This clone was counted a few times. The chain combines TRBV13 with TRBJ2-7, with 12 bases that match TRBD1. The CDR3 is 16 amino acids. From germline, CDR1 is PRHDT and CDR2 FYEKMQ (reference sequence). V lost 4 bases and J lost 7; bases outside the gene matches: 11. CDR3 in amino acids: CASSSPPGQGAWEQYF. CDR3 DNA sequence: TGTGCCAGCAGCTCACCACCGGGACAGGGGGCTTGGGAGCAGTACTTC.

The CDR3 sequence is CASSITRGKLFF. The CDR3 DNA reads as TGTGCCAGTAGTATTACACGGGGAAAACTGTTTTTT. This chain connects TRBV19 to TRBJ1-4; D remains ambiguous. Trimming left V 3 bases short and J 10 bases short, with 9 bases between. In germline, CDR1 is LNHDA, CDR2 SQIVND (reference sequence). The CDR3 is 12 amino acids.

CDR3 in amino acids: CASSSCRECGYTF. In nucleotides, the CDR3 is TGTGCCAGCAGTTCCTGCCGGGAGTGTGGCTACACCTTC. The V call is TRBV12-3 or TRBV12-4, the J call TRBJ1-2; no firm D call. V lost 4 bases and J lost 7, with 13 bases in between. There are 13 residues in the CDR3.

The chain carries TRBV18 and TRBJ2-7; TRBD1 matches 9 bases. The CDR3 totals 16 residues. The V segment lost 2 bases and the J segment 4 bases; nucleotides outside the gene matches: 9. The germline V gene has CDR1 KGHSH and CDR2 LQKENI. DNA of the CDR3: TGTGCCAGCTCACCAGGGGGGACAGGGTTCCTATACGAGCAGTACTTC. As protein: CASSPGGTGFLYEQYF.

The rearrangement uses TRBV27 and TRBJ2-7; D may correspond to TRBD1 or TRBD2 (5 bases each). This CDR3 spans 14 amino acids. CDR1 and CDR2 (germline): MNHEY, SMNVEV (reference sequence). Between the trimmed V and J ends, which lost 10 bases and 7 bases, there was a span of 23 bases. The CDR3 loop reads CATRRSGGPGEQYF. The CDR3 DNA reads as TGTGCCACCAGAAGGAGTGGGGGACCGGGAGAGCAGTACTTC.

This chain joins TRBV4-2 and TRBJ2-3; D not resolved. Germline V lookup: CDR1 LGHNA, CDR2 YNFKEQ. This CDR3 is 13 amino acids long. Trimming removed 4 bases from V and 3 bases from J, with 8 bases in between. CDR3 DNA: TGTGCCAGCAGCCCCTCTTTGACAGATACGCAGTATTTT. It yields the protein CASSPSLTDTQYF.

The rearrangement joins TRBV9 to TRBJ2-1; weak D call: TRBD2 (6 bases). Germline values: CDR1 SGDLS, CDR2 YYNGEE. The CDR3 is 15 residues long. Trimming took off 0 bases at V and 7 bases at J, with 14 bases between the two ends. The chain's CDR3 is CASSVGAGRGNEQFF. CDR3 in DNA: TGTGCCAGCAGCGTAGGTGCGGGCCGGGGGAATGAGCAGTTCTTC.

The chain recombines TRBV5-6 with TRBJ2-7, with a possible D match to TRBD1 (5 bases). Trimming pared 0 bases from V and 4 bases from J, leaving 8 bases between. Germline V gene sequence: CDR1 SGHDT, CDR2 YYEEEE. This CDR3 spans 13 amino acids. CDR3 bases: TGTGCCAGCAGCTTGGGACAGCTGTACGAGCAGTACTTC. Translating it yields CASSLGQLYEQYF. Looking up the rest from reference TRBV5-6 and TRBJ2-7 gives the full variable domain: DAGVTQSPTHLIKTRGQQVTLRCSPKSGHDTVSWYQQALGQGPQFIFQYYEEEERQRGNFPDRFSGHQFPNYSSELNVNALLLGDSALYLCASSLGQLYEQYFGPGTRLTVT.

The V and J genes are TRBV6-5 and TRBJ1-6; 7 nucleotides line up with TRBD1. The ends lost 7 bases at V and 7 bases at J; junction bases unmatched: 10. CDR1 MNHEY and CDR2 SVGAGI come from the germline V gene. This CDR3 spans 15 amino acids. CDR3 amino acids: CASTQIGTDNSPLHF. The CDR3, as DNA: TGTGCCAGCACCCAAATCGGGACAGACAATTCACCCCTCCACTTT.

The DNA of the CDR3 is TGCGCTAGTTCTGAGTCACCGGCCTACAATGAGCAGTTCTTC. Its translation is CASSESPAYNEQFF. The chain couples TRBV5-1 to TRBJ2-1; D is ambiguous. CDR3 size: 14 residues. Germline CDR1 reads SGHRS; CDR2 reads YFSETQ.

This chain connects TRBV19 to TRBJ1-5, with TRBD1 matching 9 bases. Germline values: CDR1 LNHDA, CDR2 SQIVND (reference sequence). The V gene end was trimmed by 7 bases and the J gene end by 1 base; junction bases not matched to a gene: 5. CDR3 length equals 15 residues. Written as DNA, the CDR3 is TGTGCCAGTACCACAGGGGGCGAGAGCAATCAGCCCCAGCATTTT. This gives the protein CASTTGGESNQPQHF. The full variable domain, rest sourced from reference TRBV19 and TRBJ1-5, is DGGITQSPKYLFRKEGQNVTLSCEQNLNHDAMYWYRQDPGQGLRLIYYSQIVNDFQKGDIAEGYSVSREKKESFPLTVTSAQKNPTAFYLCASTTGGESNQPQHFGDGTRLSIL.

This clone showed up just once. The chain uses TRBV18 and TRBJ1-1, with D hard to call. The germline V gene encodes CDR1 KGHSH and CDR2 LQKENI. CDR3 length: 11 residues. Trimming left V 6 bases short and J 1 base short, with 3 bases between. CDR3 DNA sequence: TGTGCCAGCTCCCAGAACACTGAAGCTTTCTTT. Translating it yields CASSQNTEAFF.

The V and J genes are TRBV6-2 or TRBV6-3 and TRBJ1-1, with D hard to call. Germline V gene data show CDR1 as MNHEY and CDR2 as SVGEGT. CDR3 length: 13 amino acids. Trimming took off 2 bases at V and 3 bases at J, with 7 bases between the two ends. The CDR3 reads CASSYRRDTEAFF. DNA for the CDR3: TGTGCCAGCAGTTACCGACGGGACACTGAAGCTTTCTTT.

V usage is TRBV5-8 and J usage is TRBJ1-1, with D possibly being TRBD1 (5 bases). The ends were cut back, 0 bases at V and 4 bases at J, with 22 bases in the middle. Germline V gene sequence: CDR1 SGHTS, CDR2 YDEGEE. The CDR3 runs to 18 residues. This chain's CDR3 is CASSLEVTPWGGITEAFF. The CDR3 DNA is TGTGCCAGCAGCTTGGAGGTTACCCCGTGGGGCGGGATCACTGAAGCTTTCTTT.

This chain connects TRBV19 to TRBJ1-2; D perhaps matches TRBD1 (6 bases). The CDR3 totals 18 residues. The germline V gene encodes CDR1 LNHDA and CDR2 SQIVND (reference sequence). Deletions cut 10 bases from V and 4 bases from J, with 31 bases between. The CDR3 nucleotides are TGTGCCACCCAAAGTACACCAGGGGCCGGCTTACGCGGCTATGGCTACACCTTC. This translates into CATQSTPGAGLRGYGYTF.

This chain joins TRBV2 and TRBJ2-2; 12 bases map to TRBD1. Germline CDR1 reads SNHLY; CDR2 reads FYNNEI. The CDR3 is 15 amino acids. V lost 9 bases and J lost 3; bases outside the gene matches: 5. The CDR3 region is CARGTGGVDTGELFF. The CDR3 DNA follows: TGTGCCAGGGGGACAGGGGGCGTCGACACCGGGGAGCTGTTTTTT.

The gene calls are TRBV6-5 and TRBJ2-5, with 8 nucleotides matching TRBD2. This CDR3 has 14 amino acids. The ends lost 7 bases at V and 1 base at J; junction bases unmatched: 5. Germline V gene sequence: CDR1 MNHEY, CDR2 SVGAGI. The chain's CDR3 is CASTGRGVQETQYF. CDR3 DNA: TGTGCCAGCACGGGGCGGGGGGTCCAAGAGACCCAGTACTTC.

The chain carries TRBV7-8 and TRBJ2-2; D is undetermined. CDR1 is SGHVS and CDR2 is FQNEAQ in the germline V gene. The V and J ends lost 2 bases and 5 bases respectively, with 12 bases between them. This CDR3 region has 15 residues. In DNA form, the CDR3 reads TGTGCCAGCAGCTTATTGGCCCAATCAACCGGGGAGCTGTTTTTT. Amino acid sequence: CASSLLAQSTGELFF.

The J gene is TRBJ1-3, the V gene TRBV5-1; D is possibly TRBD1 (5 bases). The CDR3 length is 16 residues. Trimming removed 0 bases from V and 4 bases from J, with 14 bases in between. Germline V gene lookup returns CDR1 SGHRS and CDR2 YFSETQ. CDR3 nucleotide sequence: TGCGCCAGCAGCTTGGCCCTAGGAGGGGCCGGAAACACCATATATTTT. Translated, it gives CASSLALGGAGNTIYF.

The gene calls are TRBV19 and TRBJ2-3; D not resolved. CDR1 is LNHDA and CDR2 is SQIVND in the germline V gene (reference sequence). V dropped 1 base and J dropped 6 bases, with 23 bases sitting between them. This CDR3 is built from 18 residues. The chain's CDR3 is CASSIGPLRYDTSDTQYF. As DNA, the CDR3 is TGTGCCAGTAGTATAGGCCCCCTAAGATACGACACTTCGGATACGCAGTATTTT.

The chain links TRBV29-1 to TRBJ2-7, with 9 bases identical to TRBD1. J lost 5 bases, V lost 2 bases, and 10 bases had no gene match. The CDR3 totals 15 residues. Germline V gene lookup returns CDR1 SQVTM and CDR2 ANQGSEA. CDR3 sequence reads: CSVEQQGAPTDEQYF. The CDR3 bases are TGCAGCGTTGAACAACAGGGGGCACCCACCGACGAGCAGTACTTC.

CDR3 loop: CASSLSEGLTEAFF. Here the CDR3 DNA reads TGCGCCAGCAGCTTATCAGAGGGGCTGACTGAAGCTTTCTTT. The rearrangement uses TRBV5-1 and TRBJ1-1, with TRBD1 as a possible D gene (5 bases). CDR1 is SGHRS, CDR2 YFSETQ, per germline. The CDR3 consists of 14 residues. The V end lost 2 bases, the J end lost 5 bases, and 13 bases lay between the germline ends.

The genes are TRBV5-1 and TRBJ2-1; D gene ambiguous. Germline V gives CDR1 SGHRS, CDR2 YFSETQ. V was shortened by 4 bases and J by 11 bases, with 19 bases between the two germline ends. The CDR3 contains 14 residues. The CDR3 region is CASSLLETPRKQFF. The CDR3 DNA reads TGCGCCAGCAGCCTCCTTGAGACCCCCAGAAAGCAGTTCTTC.

The gene calls are TRBV6-2 or TRBV6-3 and TRBJ2-4, with 9 bases fitting TRBD2. The CDR3 has 16 residues. The V gene's germline CDR1 is MNHEY and CDR2 SVGEGT. V lost 2 bases to trimming and J lost 6 bases; unmatched junction nucleotides: 8. The CDR3 loop reads CASSYAGGRPANIQYF. The DNA of the CDR3 is TGTGCCAGCAGTTACGCGGGGGGGCGTCCTGCAAACATTCAGTACTTC.

This chain links TRBV18 with TRBJ1-3; 10 bases map to TRBD1. From germline, CDR1 is KGHSH and CDR2 LQKENI. The CDR3 runs 15 residues. V gave up 0 bases and J gave up 5 bases; unmatched junction bases: 1. The chain's CDR3 is CASSPPGQGRNTIYF. CDR3 bases: TGTGCCAGCTCACCACCGGGACAGGGGAGAAACACCATATATTTT.

This clone showed up just once. DNA for the CDR3: TGTGCCAGCAGCCAAGACAATAACTATGGCTACACCTTC. As protein: CASSQDNNYGYTF. The chain uses TRBV3-1 (or the pseudogene TRBV3-2) and TRBJ1-2; no clear D gene. The germline V gene has CDR1 LGHDT and CDR2 YNNKEL (reference sequence). With 0 bases removed from V and 1 base from J, the gap between germline ends came to 3 bases. CDR3 length: 13 amino acids.